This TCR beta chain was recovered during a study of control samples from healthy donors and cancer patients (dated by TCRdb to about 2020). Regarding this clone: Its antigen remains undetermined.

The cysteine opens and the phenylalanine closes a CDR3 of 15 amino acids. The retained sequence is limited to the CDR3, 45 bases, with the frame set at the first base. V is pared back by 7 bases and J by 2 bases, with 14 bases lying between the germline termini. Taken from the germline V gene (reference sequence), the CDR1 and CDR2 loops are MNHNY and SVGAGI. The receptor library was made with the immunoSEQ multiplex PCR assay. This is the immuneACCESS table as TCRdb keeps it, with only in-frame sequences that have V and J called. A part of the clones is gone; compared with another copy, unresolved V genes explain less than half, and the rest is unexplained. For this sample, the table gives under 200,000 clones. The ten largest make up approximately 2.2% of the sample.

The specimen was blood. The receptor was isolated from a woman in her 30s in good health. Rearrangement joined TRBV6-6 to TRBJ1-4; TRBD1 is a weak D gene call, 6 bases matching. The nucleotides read TGTGCCAGCAAAGCTATAAGGGGGACTAATGAAAAACTGTTTTTT. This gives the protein CASKAIRGTNEKLFF.